Listed here is a single T cell receptor beta chain. Living in under 30 US areas, the participants were between about 18 and 90 years of age. Cohorts were based on clinical histories the participants reported. The data were obtained in a study of blood T cell repertoires in COVID-19. At the level of the study: Samples of COVID-19 (acute and convalescent) were obtained from the United States, Italy and Spain.

Per the authors' pipeline: Quantification of nucleated cells was approximated via reference gene primer amplification. Method: immunoSEQ multiplex PCR; TCRdb's copy keeps in-frame clones and lacks some. V and J calls and clone size are as listed in that table; D and trimming were resolved from the DNA. The sample has some 200,000 clones; around 82% are singletons. The V end was cut by 2 bases, the J end by 6 bases, with 8 bases between. This CDR3 comprises 13 residues. Germline V lookup: CDR1 LNHNV, CDR2 YYDKDF (reference sequence). Input material: PBMCs or T cells enriched from blood (not recorded which). The sequence came from a woman aged 40 to 49 with acute COVID-19. This chain connects TRBV15 to TRBJ2-1, with D maybe TRBD1 (6 bases). The CDR3 is CATSRLGGNEQFF. Here the CDR3 DNA reads TGTGCCACCAGCAGACTAGGGGGCAATGAGCAGTTCTTC.